This TCR beta chain was recorded in a study of CD8+CD57+ T cells in acquired aplastic anemia listed by TCRdb under 2018. Some background on the complete study: A mean of roughly 2.9 ug of DNA, ranging from about 0.17 to 30 ug, was extracted from sorted CD4+ and CD8+ cells. For healthy donor samples, the average read count was about 9.9 million for CD4+ cells and around 12 million for CD8+ cells.

Concerning this clonotype: This receptor's antigen is unknown. No much larger clone is present one base from it, and per-base qualities are unavailable.

In the study, sorted CD4+ and CD8+ blood T cells from patients with severe aplastic anemia and from healthy subjects underwent deep sequencing of TCR repertoires. Ficoll-Paque density gradient centrifugation was used to isolate peripheral blood mononuclear cells. Before DNA extraction, CD4+ and CD8+ T cells were sorted by FACS or by magnetic beads. The research as a whole found: Patients and healthy controls showed no significant difference in CD8+ Simpson's diversity (P=0.060). Although roughly 29 CD8+ CDR3 sequences were shared by patients and controls, these sequences appeared highly expressed in patients and within the immunodominant clones of patients.

The CDR3 starts with the cysteine, ends with the phenylalanine, and has 12 residues. Only the CDR3 DNA stays, 36 bases, in frame from base 1. V is shortened by 5 bases, J by 5 bases, and the region joining them spans 10 bases. According to the germline V gene (reference sequence), CDR1 reads SEHNR and CDR2 reads FQNEAQ. Genomic DNA was used as template for profiling of TCR beta VDJ combinations and CDR3 sequences. An Illumina HiSeq 2000 was used for TCR repertoire sequencing. From the authors' description of their analysis: Repertoire assessment relied on Simpson's diversity index, CDR3 size and DJ length profiles, and TRBV/TRBJ rearrangement plots. The immunodominant clone was defined as the most abundant DNA sequence in deep sequencing data. CDR3 amino acid sequences were screened for sharing across subjects and were compared with published repertoires and the VDJdb database. The public sequencing data were trimmed at Q25 with fastp and processed into clonotypes with MiXCR by TCRdb, which kept only in-frame beta chains. Rows merge per CDR3 protein into single entries with the most common DNA and genes. The V and J calls and clone size are TCRdb's, not the authors'. The sample table records more than 45,000 distinct CDR3 sequences; about 78% of these occur just once. The ten largest clones add up to 34% of the sample.

The sequence derives from a human donor in good health, serving as a control. Sequenced material: sorted CD4+, CD8+, or CD8+CD57+ T cells (not recorded which) from PBMCs. This chain joins TRBV7-9 to TRBJ2-7, with TRBD1 perhaps the D gene, on 6 matching bases. Read as DNA, the sequence is TGTGCCAGCAGCCTAGGGGGACACGAGCAGTACTTC. Its protein reads: CASSLGGHEQYF. Beyond the CDR3, the reference TRBV7-9 and TRBJ2-7 genes provide the residues; the full variable domain reads: DTGVSQNPRHKITKRGQNVTFRCDPISEHNRLYWYRQTLGQGPEFLTYFQNEAQLEKSRLLSDRFSAERPKGSFSTLEIQRTEQGDSAMYLCASSLGGHEQYFGPGTRLTVT.